These 5 T cell receptor beta chains share one sample of origin, sequenced in a study of control samples from healthy donors and cancer patients. Profiled with immunoSEQ multiplex PCR; TCRdb holds only in-frame clones, not every one. Here the sample spans 95,000 to 130,000 clones, more than 75% being singletons. Sequenced sample: blood. The receptor source for this set is a woman in her sixties or seventies in good health.

The gene calls are TRBV27 and TRBJ2-3; a possible D gene is TRBD1 (5 bases). Germline CDR1 MNHEY, CDR2 SMNVEV (reference sequence). V was clipped by 3 bases and J by 7 bases, with 17 bases between them. CDR3 length equals 15 residues. The CDR3, as DNA: TGTGCCAGCAGTTTGATCCAGGGTGATCCTCATACGCAGTATTTT. Its protein is CASSLIQGDPHTQYF.

The chain couples TRBV2 to TRBJ2-1; D is possibly TRBD2 (5 bases). Germline V gives CDR1 SNHLY, CDR2 FYNNEI. V shed 5 bases and J shed 3 bases, with 8 bases lying between them. The CDR3 extends over 13 amino acids. CDR3 in amino acids: CASSREHYNEQFF. DNA for the CDR3: TGTGCCAGCAGTCGGGAACACTACAATGAGCAGTTCTTC.

This chain uses TRBV27 with TRBJ2-7; a weak D match, TRBD2 (7 bases). The ends were cut back, 8 bases at V and 7 bases at J, with 12 bases in the middle. Germline-derived CDR1 and CDR2 are MNHEY and SMNVEV (reference sequence). This CDR3 comprises 11 residues. The CDR3 DNA reads as TGTGCCAGCTGGGGGGGGCAGGAGCAGTACTTC. Translated: CASWGGQEQYF.

This clone appeared a single time. This sequence joins TRBV7-6 and TRBJ2-1, with 7 bases aligning to TRBD2. CDR3 length: 17 amino acids. Germline V gene sequence: CDR1 SGHVS, CDR2 FNYEAQ. Germline trimming cut 5 bases from V and 1 base from J; bases unmatched to any gene: 11. The CDR3 DNA sequence: TGTGCCAGCAGCCCATCCGGGAGCGGGGAGTCCTACAATGAGCAGTTCTTC. Protein: CASSPSGSGESYNEQFF.

The gene calls are TRBV5-1 and TRBJ1-6, with D unresolved. The CDR3 runs to 15 residues. Germline CDR1 reads SGHRS; CDR2 reads YFSETQ. CDR3 sequence: CVPGRKGAENSPLHF. The CDR3 region has the DNA TGCGTCCCAGGACGGAAGGGTGCTGAAAATTCACCCCTCCACTTT.